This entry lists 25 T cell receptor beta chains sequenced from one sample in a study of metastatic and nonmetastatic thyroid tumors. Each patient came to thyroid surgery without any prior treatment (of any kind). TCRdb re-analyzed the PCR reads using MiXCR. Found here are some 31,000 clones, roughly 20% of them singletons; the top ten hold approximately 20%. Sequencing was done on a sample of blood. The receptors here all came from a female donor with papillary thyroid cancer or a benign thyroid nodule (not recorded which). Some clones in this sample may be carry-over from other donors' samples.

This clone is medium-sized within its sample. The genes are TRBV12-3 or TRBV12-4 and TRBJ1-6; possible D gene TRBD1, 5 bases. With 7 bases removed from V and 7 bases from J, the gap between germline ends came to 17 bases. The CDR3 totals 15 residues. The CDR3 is CASTDLQGGNSPLHF. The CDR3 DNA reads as TGTGCCAGCACAGACCTCCAGGGTGGGAATTCACCCCTCCACTTT.

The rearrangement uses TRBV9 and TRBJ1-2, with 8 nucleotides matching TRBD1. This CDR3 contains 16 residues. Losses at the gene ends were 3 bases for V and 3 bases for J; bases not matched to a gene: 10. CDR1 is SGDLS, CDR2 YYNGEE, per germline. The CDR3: CASSAAPGGAYYGYTF. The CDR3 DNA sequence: TGTGCCAGCAGCGCTGCCCCAGGGGGCGCGTACTATGGCTACACCTTC.

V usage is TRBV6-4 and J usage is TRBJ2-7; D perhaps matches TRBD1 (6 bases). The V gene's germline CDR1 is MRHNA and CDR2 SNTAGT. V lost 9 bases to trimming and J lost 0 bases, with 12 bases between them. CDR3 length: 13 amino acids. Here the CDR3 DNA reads TGTGCCAGGAAGGGGACAAGCTCCTACGAGCAGTACTTC. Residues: CARKGTSSYEQYF.

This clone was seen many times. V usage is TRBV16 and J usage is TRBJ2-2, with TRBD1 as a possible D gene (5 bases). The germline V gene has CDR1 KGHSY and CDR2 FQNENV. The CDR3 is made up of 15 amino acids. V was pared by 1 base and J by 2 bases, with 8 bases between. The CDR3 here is CASSQFQGNTGELFF. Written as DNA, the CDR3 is TGTGCCAGCAGCCAATTCCAGGGAAACACCGGGGAGCTGTTTTTT.

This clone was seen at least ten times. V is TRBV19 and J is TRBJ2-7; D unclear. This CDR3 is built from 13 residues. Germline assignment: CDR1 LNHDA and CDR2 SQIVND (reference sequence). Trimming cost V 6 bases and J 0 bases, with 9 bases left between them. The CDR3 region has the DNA TGTGCCAGTAGGGACCTCTCCTCCTACGAGCAGTACTTC. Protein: CASRDLSSYEQYF.

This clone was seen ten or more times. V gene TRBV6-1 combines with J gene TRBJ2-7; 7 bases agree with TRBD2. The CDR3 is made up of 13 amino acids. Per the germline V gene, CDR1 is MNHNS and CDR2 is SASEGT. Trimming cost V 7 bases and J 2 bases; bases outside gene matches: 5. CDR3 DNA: TGTGCCAGCATCCCGGGAGGTCCCTACGAGCAGTACTTC. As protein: CASIPGGPYEQYF.

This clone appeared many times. The CDR3 DNA is TGTGCCAGCAGCCCTCGGACAGGGAACACTGAAGCTTTCTTT. Translating it yields CASSPRTGNTEAFF. J is TRBJ1-1 and V is TRBV5-5; 7 bases match TRBD1. The trim removed 4 bases at V and 1 base at J, leaving 4 bases unmatched. The CDR3 totals 14 residues. Germline V gives CDR1 SGHKS, CDR2 YYEKEE (reference sequence).

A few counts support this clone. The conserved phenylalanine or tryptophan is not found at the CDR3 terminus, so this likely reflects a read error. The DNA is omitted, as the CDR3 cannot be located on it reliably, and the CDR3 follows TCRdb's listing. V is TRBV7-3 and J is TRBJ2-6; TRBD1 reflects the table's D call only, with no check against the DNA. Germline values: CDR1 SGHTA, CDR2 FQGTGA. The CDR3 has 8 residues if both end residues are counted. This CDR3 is CASSPKGQ.

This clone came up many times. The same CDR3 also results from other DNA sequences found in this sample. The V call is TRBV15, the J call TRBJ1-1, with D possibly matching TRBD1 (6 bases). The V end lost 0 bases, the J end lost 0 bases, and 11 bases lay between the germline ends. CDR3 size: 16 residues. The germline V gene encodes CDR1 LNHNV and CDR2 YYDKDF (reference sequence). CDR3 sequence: CATSRDEGHMNTEAFF. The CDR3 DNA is TGTGCCACCAGCAGAGATGAGGGACACATGAACACTGAAGCTTTCTTT.

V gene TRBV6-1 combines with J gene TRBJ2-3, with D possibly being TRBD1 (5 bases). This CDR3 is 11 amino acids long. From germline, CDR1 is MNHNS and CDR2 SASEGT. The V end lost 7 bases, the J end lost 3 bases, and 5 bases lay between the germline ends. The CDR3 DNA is TGTGCCAGCACAGGGACAGATACGCAGTATTTT. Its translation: CASTGTDTQYF.

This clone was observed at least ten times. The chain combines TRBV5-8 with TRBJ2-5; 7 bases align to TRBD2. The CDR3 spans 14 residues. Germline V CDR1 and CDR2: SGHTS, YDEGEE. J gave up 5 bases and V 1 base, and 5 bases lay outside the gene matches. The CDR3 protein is CASSLSAGFETQYF. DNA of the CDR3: TGTGCCAGCAGCTTGTCAGCGGGGTTCGAGACCCAGTACTTC.

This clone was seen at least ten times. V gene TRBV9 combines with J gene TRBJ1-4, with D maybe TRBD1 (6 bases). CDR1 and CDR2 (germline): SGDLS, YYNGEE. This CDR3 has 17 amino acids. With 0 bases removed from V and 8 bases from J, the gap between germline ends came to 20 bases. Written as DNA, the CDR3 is TGTGCCAGCAGCGTAGGAGGGGGGTGGCAGGGAGGCGAAAAACTGTTTTTT. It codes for CASSVGGGWQGGEKLFF.

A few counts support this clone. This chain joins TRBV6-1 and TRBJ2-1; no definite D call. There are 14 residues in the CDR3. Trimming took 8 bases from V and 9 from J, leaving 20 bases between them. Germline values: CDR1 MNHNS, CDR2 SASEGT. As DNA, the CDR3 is TGTGCCAGCGGCTCCGGTGAACCCGGTGGTGAGCAGTTCTTC. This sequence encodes CASGSGEPGGEQFF.

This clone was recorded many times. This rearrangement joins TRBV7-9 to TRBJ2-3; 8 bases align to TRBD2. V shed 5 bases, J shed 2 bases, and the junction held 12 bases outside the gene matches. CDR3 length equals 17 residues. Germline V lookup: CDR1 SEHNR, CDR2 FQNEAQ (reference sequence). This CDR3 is CASSEAGGYPNTDTQYF. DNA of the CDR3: TGTGCCAGCAGCGAGGCGGGGGGATATCCCAACACAGATACGCAGTATTTT.

CDR3 region: CASRSGLDSEWNTIYF. The CDR3 nucleotides are TGTGCCAGTAGGTCAGGGCTGGACAGTGAGTGGAACACCATATATTTT. The chain uses TRBV19 and TRBJ1-3; D possibly corresponds to TRBD1 (6 bases). CDR1 and CDR2 from the germline V gene are LNHDA and SQIVND (reference sequence). Trimming shortened V by 6 bases and J by 7 bases, and 22 bases separated the two germline ends. This CDR3 has 16 amino acids. The full variable domain, completed using reference TRBV19 and TRBJ1-3, is DGGITQSPKYLFRKEGQNVTLSCEQNLNHDAMYWYRQDPGQGLRLIYYSQIVNDFQKGDIAEGYSVSREKKESFPLTVTSAQKNPTAFYLCASRSGLDSEWNTIYFGEGSWLTVV.

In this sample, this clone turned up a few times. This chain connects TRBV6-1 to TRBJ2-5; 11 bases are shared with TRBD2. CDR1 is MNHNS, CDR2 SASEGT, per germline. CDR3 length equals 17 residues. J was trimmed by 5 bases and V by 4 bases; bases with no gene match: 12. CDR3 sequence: CASSVGLAGGIGETQYF. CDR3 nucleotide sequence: TGTGCCAGCAGTGTGGGTCTAGCGGGGGGAATTGGGGAGACCCAGTACTTC.

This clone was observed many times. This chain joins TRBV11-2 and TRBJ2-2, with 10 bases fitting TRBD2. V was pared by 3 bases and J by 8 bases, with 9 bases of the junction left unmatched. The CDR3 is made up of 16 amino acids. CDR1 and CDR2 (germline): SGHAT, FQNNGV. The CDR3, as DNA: TGTGCCAGCAGCTTGGATCTGGGACTAGCGACTGGGGAGCTGTTTTTT. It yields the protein CASSLDLGLATGELFF.

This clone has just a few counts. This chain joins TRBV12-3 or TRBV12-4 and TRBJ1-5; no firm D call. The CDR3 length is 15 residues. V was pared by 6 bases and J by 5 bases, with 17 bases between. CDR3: CASSHPPGEDQPQHF. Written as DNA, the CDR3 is TGTGCCAGCAGCCACCCCCCCGGGGAGGATCAGCCCCAGCATTTT.

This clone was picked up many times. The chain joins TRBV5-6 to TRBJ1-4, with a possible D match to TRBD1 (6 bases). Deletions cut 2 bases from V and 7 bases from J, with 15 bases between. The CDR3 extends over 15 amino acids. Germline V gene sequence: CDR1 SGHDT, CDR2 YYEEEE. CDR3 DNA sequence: TGTGCCAGCAGCTTTGGGACACAAGTTCCTGAAAAACTGTTTTTT. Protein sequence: CASSFGTQVPEKLFF.

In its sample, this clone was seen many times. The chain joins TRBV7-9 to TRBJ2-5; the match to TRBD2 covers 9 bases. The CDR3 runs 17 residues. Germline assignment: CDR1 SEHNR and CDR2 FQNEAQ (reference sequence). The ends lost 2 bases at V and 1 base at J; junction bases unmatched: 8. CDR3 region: CASSLQRGAPIQETQYF. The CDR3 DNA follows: TGTGCCAGCAGCTTACAGCGGGGGGCCCCCATCCAAGAGACCCAGTACTTC.

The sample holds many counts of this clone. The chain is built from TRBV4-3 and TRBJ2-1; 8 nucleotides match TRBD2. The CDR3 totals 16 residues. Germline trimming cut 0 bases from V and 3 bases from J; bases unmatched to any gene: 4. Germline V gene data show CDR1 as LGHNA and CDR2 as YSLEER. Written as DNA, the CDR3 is TGCGCCAGCAGCCAAGACAGCGGGGGCCACTACAATGAGCAGTTCTTC. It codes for CASSQDSGGHYNEQFF.

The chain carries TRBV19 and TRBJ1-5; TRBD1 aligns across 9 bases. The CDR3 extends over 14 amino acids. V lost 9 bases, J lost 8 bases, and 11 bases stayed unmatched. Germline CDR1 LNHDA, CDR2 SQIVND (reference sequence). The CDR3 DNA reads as TGTGCCAGCGAACAGGGGGCGGATGGGGAGCCCCAGCATTTT. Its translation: CASEQGADGEPQHF.

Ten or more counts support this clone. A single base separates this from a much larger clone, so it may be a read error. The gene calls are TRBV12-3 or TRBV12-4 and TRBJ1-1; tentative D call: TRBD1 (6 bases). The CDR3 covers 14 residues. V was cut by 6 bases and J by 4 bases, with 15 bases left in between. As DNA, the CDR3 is TGTGCCAGCAGGGTCGGGGCAGGGGTCACTGAAGCTTTCTTT. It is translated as CASRVGAGVTEAFF.

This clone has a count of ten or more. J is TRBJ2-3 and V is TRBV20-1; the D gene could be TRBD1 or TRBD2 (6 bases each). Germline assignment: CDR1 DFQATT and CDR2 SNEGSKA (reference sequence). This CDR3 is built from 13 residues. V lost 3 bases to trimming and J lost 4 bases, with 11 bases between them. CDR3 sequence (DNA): TGCAGTGCTAGGGGGGGCCTGGCAGATACGCAGTATTTT. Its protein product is CSARGGLADTQYF.

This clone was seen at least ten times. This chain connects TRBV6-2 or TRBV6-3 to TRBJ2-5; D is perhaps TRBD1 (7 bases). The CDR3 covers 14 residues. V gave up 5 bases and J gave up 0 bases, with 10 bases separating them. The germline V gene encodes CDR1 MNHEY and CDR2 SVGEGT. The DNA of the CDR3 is TGTGCCAGCAGTGCGGGACAGTACCAAGAGACCCAGTACTTC. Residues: CASSAGQYQETQYF.